The 25 T cell receptor beta chains listed next were all sequenced from one sample in a study of cytomegalovirus exposure and HLA in healthy donors. PCR primers comprised 60 Vbeta and 13 Jbeta primers. Libraries were prepared by immunoSEQ multiplex PCR; TCRdb keeps only in-frame clonotypes and omits some of them. The table records approximately 200,000 clones, approximately 79% of them present only once. Source material: PBMCs. The receptors here all came from a girl between 10 and 17 years old in good health and CMV-seropositive.

A single count supports this clone. This sequence joins TRBV7-9 and TRBJ2-7, with 7 positions matching TRBD1. This CDR3 is 13 amino acids long. Trimming at V came to 5 bases and at J to 5 bases, leaving 6 bases not matched to a gene. The germline CDR1 and CDR2 sequences are SEHNR and FQNEAQ (reference sequence). CDR3 nucleotide sequence: TGTGCCAGCAGCCCAACAGGGGCCCACGAGCAGTACTTC. Its protein product is CASSPTGAHEQYF. Variable domain in full (rest from reference TRBV7-9 and TRBJ2-7): DTGVSQNPRHKITKRGQNVTFRCDPISEHNRLYWYRQTLGQGPEFLTYFQNEAQLEKSRLLSDRFSAERPKGSFSTLEIQRTEQGDSAMYLCASSPTGAHEQYFGPGTRLTVT.

The rearrangement links TRBV20-1 to TRBJ2-1; a possible D gene is TRBD2 (5 bases). V shed 7 bases and J shed 6 bases, with 10 bases lying between them. The CDR3 runs 11 residues. CDR1 is DFQATT and CDR2 is SNEGSKA in the germline V gene (reference sequence). CDR3 in amino acids: CSVVGGNEQFF. CDR3 DNA: TGCAGTGTGGTCGGAGGCAATGAGCAGTTCTTC.

The count of this clone is one. The chain joins TRBV5-1 to TRBJ2-5; D unclear. V lost 6 bases and J lost 0, with 9 bases in between. CDR3 length: 13 amino acids. The germline CDR1 and CDR2 sequences are SGHRS and YFSETQ. The CDR3 is CASISDNQETQYF. The CDR3 DNA reads as TGCGCCAGCATCAGTGACAACCAAGAGACCCAGTACTTC.

The rearrangement uses TRBV18 and TRBJ2-7; maybe TRBD1 (5 bases). CDR1 and CDR2 (germline): KGHSH, LQKENI. The CDR3 is 13 amino acids. Trimming left V 3 bases short and J 5 bases short, with 11 bases between. Here the CDR3 reads CASSPGRVHEQYF. For the CDR3, the DNA is TGTGCCAGCTCACCGGGCAGGGTCCACGAGCAGTACTTC.

V gene TRBV6-1 combines with J gene TRBJ2-1, with 8 bases aligning to TRBD2. CDR1 and CDR2 (germline): MNHNS, SASEGT. V gave up 3 bases and J gave up 12 bases; unmatched junction bases: 7. The CDR3 consists of 13 residues. CDR3 coding DNA: TGTGCCAGCAGTGAGAGGCCCGCGGGGGGGCAGTTCTTC. This sequence encodes CASSERPAGGQFF.

This clone was seen only once. The V call is TRBV6-5, the J call TRBJ1-1; the D gene is possibly TRBD1 (5 bases). CDR1 and CDR2 from the germline V gene are MNHEY and SVGAGI. The CDR3 totals 15 residues. The germline V and J ends were trimmed by 6 bases and 4 bases, with 18 bases remaining between them. Here the CDR3 reads CASSTRGGVFTEAFF. Here the CDR3 DNA reads TGTGCCAGCAGCACTCGGGGGGGGGTCTTCACTGAAGCTTTCTTT.

The chain is built from TRBV6-1 and TRBJ1-5, with D unresolved. Deletions cut 3 bases from V and 6 bases from J, with 18 bases between. CDR1 is MNHNS and CDR2 is SASEGT in the germline V gene. The CDR3 runs 16 residues. CDR3 protein: CASSEMTRLIGQPQHF. The CDR3 nucleotides are TGTGCCAGCAGTGAGATGACAAGATTGATAGGTCAGCCCCAGCATTTT.

This clone was found many times. The rearrangement links TRBV5-5 to TRBJ1-2; D is perhaps TRBD1 (6 bases). Trimming pared 0 bases from V and 2 bases from J, leaving 8 bases between. The V gene's germline CDR1 is SGHKS and CDR2 YYEKEE (reference sequence). The CDR3 length is 14 residues. CDR3: CASSLAGTNYGYTF. The CDR3 DNA is TGTGCCAGCAGCTTGGCCGGGACAAACTATGGCTACACCTTC.

The V gene is TRBV7-9, the J gene TRBJ1-1; D gene uncertain. Trimming stripped 1 base from V and 0 bases from J, with 6 bases between. This CDR3 has 14 residues. Germline assignment: CDR1 SEHNR and CDR2 FQNEAQ (reference sequence). The DNA of the CDR3 is TGTGCCAGCAGCTTAGGGGCCATGAACACTGAAGCTTTCTTT. It yields the protein CASSLGAMNTEAFF.

This clone is a singleton in its sample. Other nucleotide sequences from this sample produce the same CDR3. The gene calls are TRBV7-2 and TRBJ2-7, with D unresolved. The V and J ends lost 1 base and 2 bases respectively, with 3 bases between them. This CDR3 comprises 12 residues. CDR1 is SGHTA and CDR2 is FQGNSA in the germline V gene. Here the CDR3 reads CASSLGAYEQYF. The CDR3 DNA reads TGTGCCAGCAGCTTAGGAGCCTACGAGCAGTACTTC. The full variable domain, its missing parts supplied by reference TRBV7-2 and TRBJ2-7, is GAGVSQSPSNKVTEKGKDVELRCDPISGHTALYWYRQSLGQGLEFLIYFQGNSAPDKSGLPSDRFSAERTGGSVSTLTIQRTQQEDSAVYLCASSLGAYEQYFGPGTRLTVT.

This chain joins TRBV13 and TRBJ2-5; 7 positions agree with TRBD2. In germline, CDR1 is PRHDT, CDR2 FYEKMQ (reference sequence). The CDR3 covers 16 residues. With V trimmed by 4 bases and J by 1 base, 9 bases remained unmatched. The CDR3 is CASSSLSGGAQETQYF. Here the CDR3 DNA reads TGTGCCAGCAGCTCCCTTTCGGGGGGAGCCCAAGAGACCCAGTACTTC.

The chain recombines TRBV7-9 with TRBJ2-2; D possibly corresponds to TRBD2 (5 bases). CDR3 length: 17 amino acids. Trimming removed 3 bases from V and 1 base from J, with 15 bases in between. Germline values: CDR1 SEHNR, CDR2 FQNEAQ (reference sequence). CDR3 amino acids: CASSFRGTGRNTGELFF. The DNA of the CDR3 is TGTGCCAGCAGCTTTCGCGGAACGGGGAGGAACACCGGGGAGCTGTTTTTT.

J is TRBJ2-2 and V is TRBV6-5; 8 nucleotides match TRBD1. There are 14 residues in the CDR3. Germline trimming cut 8 bases from V and 3 bases from J; bases unmatched to any gene: 5. In germline, CDR1 is MNHEY, CDR2 SVGAGI. The CDR3 region is CASATGQDTGELFF. The CDR3 nucleotides read TGTGCCAGCGCTACGGGACAGGACACCGGGGAGCTGTTTTTT.

The genes are TRBV27 and TRBJ2-2; 7 bases are shared with TRBD2. The CDR3 covers 17 residues. CDR1 MNHEY and CDR2 SMNVEV come from the germline V gene (reference sequence). V gave up 7 bases and J gave up 6 bases; unmatched junction bases: 17. CDR3 residues: CASTNSRFGLAAGELFF. In nucleotides, the CDR3 is TGTGCCAGCACCAACTCCCGGTTCGGGCTAGCGGCCGGGGAGCTGTTTTTT.

This chain links TRBV27 with TRBJ1-1, with 7 bases fitting TRBD1. CDR1 and CDR2 (germline): MNHEY, SMNVEV (reference sequence). This CDR3 region has 15 residues. V shed 2 bases and J 7 bases; nucleotides not matched to a gene: 10. The CDR3: CASSLVPGAGGEAFF. CDR3 bases: TGTGCCAGCAGTTTAGTTCCAGGCGCAGGGGGTGAAGCTTTCTTT.

The rearrangement joins TRBV6-5 to TRBJ2-1, with 8 nucleotides matching TRBD1. Germline CDR1 MNHEY, CDR2 SVGAGI. The ends lost 6 bases at V and 9 bases at J; junction bases unmatched: 7. This CDR3 is 13 amino acids long. Here the CDR3 DNA reads TGTGCCAGCAGAACCACAGGGGGTAGTGAGCAGTTCTTC. This codes for CASRTTGGSEQFF.

Written as DNA, the CDR3 is TGTGCCAGCAGCTTAGATTCGACTCCTCGCGAGCAGTACTTC. As protein: CASSLDSTPREQYF. The chain carries TRBV11-2 and TRBJ2-5; no definite D call. Gene TRBJ2-7 matches the end of the DNA better, so the J call may be wrong. Germline V gives CDR1 SGHAT, CDR2 FQNNGV. The CDR3 is 14 residues long.

V usage is TRBV6-1 and J usage is TRBJ1-4; D uncertain. This CDR3 spans 14 amino acids. V gave up 2 bases and J gave up 13 bases, with 17 bases separating them. Germline loops: CDR1 MNHNS, CDR2 SASEGT. CDR3 DNA sequence: TGTGCCAGCAGTGAATCCAAGGCCCGGGAGACACTGTTTTTT. It codes for CASSESKARETLFF.

The rearrangement uses TRBV12-5 and TRBJ2-7; 7 nucleotides agree with TRBD1. In germline, CDR1 is LGHNT, CDR2 FRNRAP. The CDR3 contains 13 residues. Germline trimming cut 5 bases from V and 4 bases from J; bases unmatched to any gene: 5. As DNA, the CDR3 is TGTGCTAGTGGTGTGACAGGGCGTTACGAGCAGTACTTC. This codes for CASGVTGRYEQYF. Supplemented by reference TRBV12-5 and TRBJ2-7, the full variable domain reads DARVTQTPRHKVTEMGQEVTMRCQPILGHNTVFWYRQTMMQGLELLAYFRNRAPLDDSGMPKDRFSAEMPDATLATLKIQPSEPRDSAVYFCASGVTGRYEQYFGPGTRLTVT.

The J gene is TRBJ1-1, the V gene TRBV10-1; D not certain. CDR3 size: 16 residues. V was shortened by 6 bases and J by 3 bases, with 20 bases between the two germline ends. From germline, CDR1 is WNHNN and CDR2 SYGVQD (reference sequence). CDR3 amino acids: CASRDGVEKLDTEAFF. The CDR3 DNA reads TGCGCCAGCAGAGACGGGGTGGAAAAATTAGACACTGAAGCTTTCTTT.

The V call is TRBV18, the J call TRBJ2-3, with 8 bases that match TRBD1. CDR3 length: 15 amino acids. The junction had 6 bases not matched to a gene; V was cut back by 5 bases and J by 2 bases. CDR1 and CDR2 (germline): KGHSH, LQKENI. The CDR3 sequence is CASSSRGLDTDTQYF. CDR3 in DNA: TGTGCCAGCTCATCCAGGGGGCTTGACACAGATACGCAGTATTTT.

The chain joins TRBV2 to TRBJ2-3; D is possibly TRBD1 (6 bases). With 5 bases removed from V and 0 bases from J, the gap between germline ends came to 12 bases. This CDR3 spans 15 amino acids. Germline values: CDR1 SNHLY, CDR2 FYNNEI. The CDR3 DNA follows: TGTGCCAGCAGTTCACAGGGCACTAGCACAGATACGCAGTATTTT. This gives the protein CASSSQGTSTDTQYF. The whole variable domain, remainder taken from reference TRBV2 and TRBJ2-3, is EPEVTQTPSHQVTQMGQEVILRCVPISNHLYFYWYRQILGQKVEFLVSFYNNEISEKSEIFDDQFSVERPDGSNFTLKIRSTKLEDSAMYFCASSSQGTSTDTQYFGPGTRLTVL.

The CDR3 nucleotides read TGTGCCAGCAGCCCGCGGACATCCTACGAGCAGTACTTC. It yields the protein CASSPRTSYEQYF. The chain couples TRBV7-8 to TRBJ2-7, with D possibly being TRBD1 (5 bases). The length of the CDR3 is 13 residues. Germline V gene sequence: CDR1 SGHVS, CDR2 FQNEAQ. V was cut by 5 bases and J by 1 base, with 9 bases left in between. Supplemented by reference TRBV7-8 and TRBJ2-7, the full variable domain reads GAGVSQSPRYKVAKRGQDVALRCDPISGHVSLFWYQQALGQGPEFLTYFQNEAQLDKSGLPSDRFFAERPEGSVSTLKIQRTQQEDSAVYLCASSPRTSYEQYFGPGTRLTVT.

This rearrangement joins TRBV2 to TRBJ1-1; 7 nucleotides line up with TRBD1. V lost 6 bases to trimming and J lost 6 bases; unmatched junction nucleotides: 13. This CDR3 is 15 amino acids long. Germline V gene sequence: CDR1 SNHLY, CDR2 FYNNEI. CDR3 coding DNA: TGTGCCAGCAGAGACCTGACAGGGTTCCGACCTGAAGCTTTCTTT. Its protein product is CASRDLTGFRPEAFF.

The chain recombines TRBV27 with TRBJ1-5; D possibly corresponds to TRBD1 (6 bases). Trimming took off 4 bases at V and 9 bases at J, with 19 bases between the two ends. This CDR3 contains 15 residues. The V gene's germline CDR1 is MNHEY and CDR2 SMNVEV (reference sequence). This chain's CDR3 is CASSSPQTGNGPQHF. CDR3 sequence (DNA): TGTGCCAGCAGTTCACCCCAAACAGGGAATGGGCCCCAGCATTTT.